One T cell receptor (beta chain) is described in this entry. The specificity of this receptor is unknown. Base quality data are lacking; no much larger clone is found one base away. According to the germline V gene, CDR1 reads SGHRS and CDR2 reads YFSETQ. V is reduced by 4 bases and J by 6 bases, leaving a spacing of 8 bases between them. From its cysteine to its phenylalanine, the CDR3 spans 12 amino acids. The CDR3 DNA has 36 bases and is translated from base 1. The CDR3 regions of human TCRbeta chains were subjected to immunosequencing. The original methods were these. Repertoire TCRs were matched against a reference library of SARS-CoV-2-specific TCRs generated with the MIRA antigen-specificity platform. Breadth was defined as the fraction of unique TCRs that were SARS-CoV-2-associated, and depth was defined as the fraction of total T cells that were SARS-CoV-2-associated. Using the MIRA data, every spike-specific TCR was mapped to the spike region that the TCR reacted to and assigned to either a CD4 or a CD8 class. Log10-transformed breadth and depth values were compared by one-way ANOVA with Sidak's multiple comparisons tests. What TCRdb holds here is the immuneACCESS table cut down to in-frame rearrangements. Part of the clones is not present; checked against another copy, under half of the missing clones reflect an unresolved V gene, and the others are unexplained. V, J and clone size were drawn from that table, and D and trimming were deduced from the DNA. Present in this sample are some 170,000 clones, more than 80% of which were seen just once. The ten largest account for around 3% of the sample.

The sample comes from a study of T cell responses to AZD1222 COVID-19 vaccine (dated by TCRdb to 2020 to 2022). Broadly, across the study: AZD1222 recipients with second doses at about 4 weeks or about 12 weeks were pooled, because spike-specific TCR depth and breadth did not differ between schedules. Trial participants were enrolled into age subgroups of 18-55, 56-69 and 70-plus years, which contained around 150, 28 and 57 TCR-sequenced participants, respectively. A total of over 230 trial participants underwent TCR sequencing, of whom about 210 received two doses of AZD1222 and some 25 received two doses of the MenACWY control vaccine.

Explained via the paper, the time point label denotes: baseline before first vaccination. The vaccinee samples were drawn from two UK trials, COV001 and COV002, one of which was a single-blind randomized controlled phase 2/3 trial testing AZD1222 (ChAdOx1 nCoV-19) in healthy adults. For TCRbeta chain sequencing, PBMC samples were collected from trial participants at day 0 and at day 28 after the second dose. What the research found in general, with its limitations: Nearly half of unique spike-specific TCRs reportedly recognized epitopes outside regions mutated in the B.1.351 and B.1.1.7 variants. Because no samples from the day 14 peak response were available, repertoires could be characterized only after the peak T cell response. Vaccine-associated CD4 TCRs spanned the whole spike protein, with dominant responses in regions 160-218 and 743-854. Conclusions about previously exposed vaccinees were limited because only 6 or 7 AZD1222 recipients were SARS-CoV-2 seropositive at baseline. In the small 56-69-year group, the increase in depth fell short of significance, most likely because of low power. Participants were mostly white British, with more females than males. The authors suggested clonal diversity may have been underestimated. A significant rise in spike-specific TCR breadth and depth was observed after two AZD1222 doses relative to day 0 and relative to MenACWY recipients.

This receptor was taken from an adult in good health. Sequences were derived from peripheral blood, sampled on day 0 of AZD1222 vaccination. The chain is made from TRBV5-1 and TRBJ2-1; possibly the D gene is TRBD1, per 5 matching bases. The sequence in DNA is TGCGCCAGCAGCCAAGGGGCCAATGAGCAGTTCTTC. This gives the protein CASSQGANEQFF.